The source of this T cell receptor beta chain is a study of blood T cell repertoires in COVID-19. Assay: immunoSEQ multiplex PCR; the TCRdb copy retains only in-frame clones and omits some. The repertoire holds some 240,000 clones, with about 88% as singletons. V lost 4 bases and J lost 1, with 8 bases in between. Germline values: CDR1 LNHDA, CDR2 SQIVND (reference sequence). The CDR3 loop spans 14 amino acids. Sequences were obtained from PBMCs or T cells enriched from blood (not recorded which). The TCR was taken from a man aged 30 to 39 with acute COVID-19. The chain is built from TRBV19 and TRBJ2-1; D gene unclear. The DNA of the CDR3 is TGTGCCAGTAGTAGGGCCCGGTCCTACAATGAGCAGTTCTTC. Its protein is CASSRARSYNEQFF.